These 18 T cell receptor beta chains share one sample of origin, sequenced in a study of T-cell reconstitution after alpha-beta-depleted transplantation in children. Unique molecular identifiers were used to barcode this TCRbeta library. One entry per CDR3 protein, called by TCRdb with MiXCR from the PCR reads. The sample lists 400,000 to 450,000 distinct CDR3 sequences, 43% occurring once. Specimen: PBMCs, collected before TCRalphabeta/CD19-depleted stem cell transplant. Receptors originate from a girl aged 2 to 10 with aplastic anemia, due to receive a stem cell transplant.

This clonotype was counted at least ten times. This rearrangement joins TRBV5-1 to TRBJ2-7; the D gene is possibly TRBD2 (5 bases). The CDR3 has 12 amino acids. The ends were cut back, 4 bases at V and 5 bases at J, with 10 bases in the middle. Germline lookup yields CDR1 SGHRS and CDR2 YFSETQ. The CDR3 sequence: CASSPASHEQYF. The CDR3 nucleotides read TGCGCCAGCAGCCCAGCTAGCCACGAGCAGTACTTC. The full variable domain, in which reference TRBV5-1 and TRBJ2-7 provide the parts outside the CDR3, is KAGVTQTPRYLIKTRGQQVTLSCSPISGHRSVSWYQQTPGQGLQFLFEYFSETQRNKGNFPGRFSGRQFSNSRSEMNVSTLELGDSALYLCASSPASHEQYFGPGTRLTVT.

V and J are TRBV6-1 and TRBJ2-4; possibly TRBD1 or TRBD2 for D (6 bases each). There are 16 residues in the CDR3. The V end was cut by 6 bases, the J end by 0 bases, with 15 bases between. Germline V gene data show CDR1 as MNHNS and CDR2 as SASEGT. In DNA, the CDR3 is TGTGCCAGCAGGGGAAACAGGGAGGAAGCCAAAAACATTCAGTACTTC. Residues: CASRGNREEAKNIQYF.

This clonotype was recorded many times. The genes are TRBV4-2 and TRBJ2-7; D is uncertain. CDR1 is LGHNA, CDR2 YNFKEQ, per germline. The CDR3 is made up of 13 amino acids. The ends were cut back, 0 bases at V and 5 bases at J, with 8 bases in the middle. This CDR3 is CASSQDLVNEQYF. CDR3 coding DNA: TGTGCCAGCAGCCAAGATCTCGTAAACGAGCAGTACTTC.

The chain is built from TRBV29-1 and TRBJ1-2, with D unclear. Trimming took off 3 bases at V and 0 bases at J, with 11 bases between the two ends. Germline V gene sequence: CDR1 SQVTM, CDR2 ANQGSEA. The CDR3 totals 14 residues. As DNA, the CDR3 is TGCAGCGTTGACCGGACGGCCTCTAACTATGGCTACACCTTC. Translating it yields CSVDRTASNYGYTF.

V usage is TRBV29-1 and J usage is TRBJ2-1; D ambiguous. Trimming left V 5 bases short and J 8 bases short, with 25 bases between. The CDR3 runs 16 residues. Germline V CDR1 and CDR2: SQVTM, ANQGSEA. CDR3 residues: CSVCAYRSGSGYEQFF. In nucleotides, the CDR3 is TGCAGCGTTTGCGCCTATCGATCGGGCTCGGGCTATGAGCAGTTCTTC.

This clonotype was counted at least ten times. This chain uses TRBV9 with TRBJ2-7, with D perhaps matching TRBD1 (5 bases). The CDR3 loop spans 14 amino acids. Germline V lookup: CDR1 SGDLS, CDR2 YYNGEE. V dropped 0 bases and J dropped 4 bases, with 11 bases sitting between them. CDR3 nucleotide sequence: TGTGCCAGCAGCGTAGCTCCAGGGCAGTACGAGCAGTACTTC. Amino acids: CASSVAPGQYEQYF.

V gene TRBV5-1 combines with J gene TRBJ2-2, with D possibly TRBD2 on 6 matching bases. Germline-derived CDR1 and CDR2 are SGHRS and YFSETQ. Trimming left V 0 bases short and J 4 bases short, with 10 bases between. CDR3 size: 15 residues. The CDR3, as DNA: TGCGCCAGCAGCTTGGAGGAGGGAGGCACCGGGGAGCTGTTTTTT. It encodes CASSLEEGGTGELFF.

This sequence joins TRBV12-3 or TRBV12-4 and TRBJ2-5; perhaps TRBD1 as D (6 bases). With 7 bases removed from V and 3 bases from J, the gap between germline ends came to 12 bases. CDR3 length: 13 residues. The CDR3 spells CASNHRVKETQYF. In nucleotides, the CDR3 is TGTGCCAGCAACCACAGGGTGAAAGAGACCCAGTACTTC.

This clonotype was seen repeatedly, ten times or more. The chain is built from TRBV5-1 and TRBJ1-4; 11 bases align to TRBD1. The trim removed 9 bases at V and 8 bases at J, leaving 9 bases unmatched. This CDR3 has 14 amino acids. Looked up from germline, CDR1 is SGHRS and CDR2 is YFSETQ. The CDR3 coding sequence is TGCGCCACCAAACCGGGGACAGGGGGGGAAAAACTGTTTTTT. Amino acids: CATKPGTGGEKLFF. The entire variable domain, with the rest obtained from reference TRBV5-1 and TRBJ1-4, is as follows: KAGVTQTPRYLIKTRGQQVTLSCSPISGHRSVSWYQQTPGQGLQFLFEYFSETQRNKGNFPGRFSGRQFSNSRSEMNVSTLELGDSALYLCATKPGTGGEKLFFGSGTQLSVL.

This clonotype has more than one count but fewer than ten. The V call is TRBV6-6, the J call TRBJ2-3; D remains ambiguous. V gave up 4 bases and J gave up 4 bases, with 6 bases separating them. This CDR3 has 12 residues. Germline V gene data show CDR1 as MNHNY and CDR2 as SVGAGI (reference sequence). CDR3 residues: CASSSSADTQYF. The CDR3 DNA follows: TGTGCCAGCAGTTCCTCGGCAGATACGCAGTATTTT.

The chain joins TRBV9 to TRBJ2-7, with 8 bases that match TRBD2. CDR1 SGDLS and CDR2 YYNGEE come from the germline V gene. The CDR3 runs to 15 residues. V lost 0 bases, J lost 2 bases, and 4 bases stayed unmatched. The CDR3 DNA reads TGTGCCAGCAGCGTAGAAGGCGGGGGGCCCTACGAGCAGTACTTC. Translation gives CASSVEGGGPYEQYF.

This clonotype was seen a handful of times. This chain uses TRBV7-9 with TRBJ1-3; D gene unclear. V was trimmed by 3 bases and J by 0 bases, leaving 6 bases between them. CDR1 and CDR2 from the germline V gene are SEHNR and FQNEAQ (reference sequence). This CDR3 spans 14 amino acids. The CDR3: CASSLGRSGNTIYF. The CDR3 nucleotides read TGTGCCAGCAGCTTGGGCCGCTCTGGAAACACCATATATTTT.

In its sample, this clonotype was seen a few times. The chain combines TRBV4-2 with TRBJ2-1; 9 nucleotides agree with TRBD2. With V trimmed by 4 bases and J by 7 bases, 14 bases remained unmatched. CDR3 size: 17 residues. Germline lookup yields CDR1 LGHNA and CDR2 YNFKEQ. The DNA for the CDR3 is TGTGCCAGCAGCCCTACCCCTCTGGCTAGCGGGATAAATGAGCAGTTCTTC. Protein: CASSPTPLASGINEQFF.

This clonotype was observed a few times. The V call is TRBV7-9, the J call TRBJ2-5, with D perhaps assigned TRBD1 or TRBD2 (5 bases each). The germline CDR1 and CDR2 sequences are SEHNR and FQNEAQ (reference sequence). V was cut by 3 bases and J by 2 bases, with 13 bases left in between. The CDR3 extends over 15 amino acids. CDR3: CASSFGVGVQETQYF. Here the CDR3 DNA reads TGTGCCAGCAGCTTCGGCGTGGGGGTACAAGAGACCCAGTACTTC. The full variable domain, its missing parts supplied by reference TRBV7-9 and TRBJ2-5, is DTGVSQNPRHKITKRGQNVTFRCDPISEHNRLYWYRQTLGQGPEFLTYFQNEAQLEKSRLLSDRFSAERPKGSFSTLEIQRTEQGDSAMYLCASSFGVGVQETQYFGPGTRLLVL.

This chain uses TRBV3-1 with TRBJ2-7; D is perhaps TRBD2 (6 bases). The CDR3 loop spans 15 amino acids. V was pared by 2 bases and J by 6 bases, with 17 bases between. Germline values: CDR1 LGHDT, CDR2 YNNKEL (reference sequence). The CDR3 bases are TGTGCCAGCAGCCAATCCCCGGGACTCGTCTCCGAGCAGTACTTC. This gives the protein CASSQSPGLVSEQYF.

This clonotype showed up just a few times. The rearrangement joins TRBV7-2 to TRBJ1-2; 9 bases are a match to TRBD1. Germline values: CDR1 SGHTA, CDR2 FQGNSA. The trim removed 5 bases at V and 0 bases at J, leaving 13 bases unmatched. This CDR3 has 18 amino acids. CDR3 residues: CASSRNTGGLYSNYGYTF. DNA for the CDR3: TGTGCCAGCAGCAGAAATACAGGGGGCCTATATTCTAACTATGGCTACACCTTC. The variable domain in full, with the rest retrieved from reference TRBV7-2 and TRBJ1-2, is GAGVSQSPSNKVTEKGKDVELRCDPISGHTALYWYRQSLGQGLEFLIYFQGNSAPDKSGLPSDRFSAERTGGSVSTLTIQRTQQEDSAVYLCASSRNTGGLYSNYGYTFGSGTRLTVV.

The chain uses TRBV7-9 and TRBJ2-5, with 8 bases that match TRBD2. The CDR3 has 15 amino acids. Looked up from germline, CDR1 is SEHNR and CDR2 is FQNEAQ (reference sequence). The J segment lost 4 bases and the V segment lost 1 base, leaving 5 bases of the junction unmatched. The CDR3 region has the DNA TGTGCCAGCAGCTTAGACCTAGCGGGCTCAGAGACCCAGTACTTC. This codes for CASSLDLAGSETQYF.

This clonotype has at least ten counts. The chain employs TRBV20-1 and TRBJ1-2; D may be TRBD1 (5 bases). The length of the CDR3 is 13 residues. Germline CDR1 and CDR2: DFQATT and SNEGSKA (reference sequence). V lost 0 bases to trimming and J lost 8 bases, with 13 bases between them. The CDR3 DNA is TGCAGTGCTAGAGAATGGGGGAGGGGCGGCTACACCTTC. It is translated as CSAREWGRGGYTF.